This T cell receptor beta chain derives from a study of T-cell reconstitution after alpha-beta-depleted transplantation in children. Whole-study results and caveats: The origin of high day-60 TCRbeta diversity in some patients lay in surviving recipient T cells and thymic progenitors.

This clonotype was seen ten or more times. Its specificity is not known. Preparation of the TCRbeta library involved a method that used unique molecular identifiers. TCRdb called the PCR reads again in MiXCR, with one record for every CDR3 protein. This repertoire shows 550,000 to 800,000 distinct CDR3 sequences, around 14% found once; its top ten account for around 0.76%. The CDR3 spans 16 residues. V lost 0 bases and J 0 bases, leaving 9 bases between the germline ends. Germline V CDR1 and CDR2: SGHRS, YFSETQ. Here the sequenced sample was PBMCs, taken before TCRalphabeta/CD19-depleted stem cell transplant. This receptor was obtained from a girl aged 2 to 9 with congenital amegakaryocytic thrombocytopenia, due to receive a stem cell transplant. This rearrangement joins TRBV5-1 to TRBJ2-2, with D perhaps TRBD2 (5 bases). This CDR3 reads CASSLGLTANTGELFF. CDR3 nucleotides: TGCGCCAGCAGCTTGGGACTAACCGCGAACACCGGGGAGCTGTTTTTT.